These 28 T cell receptor beta chains originate from one sample sequenced in a study of blood T cells in healthy people across ages. A J-beta primer mix and a sample-barcoded 5' primer were used in a second PCR of about 6 to 12 cycles. A single record per CDR3 protein comes from TCRdb applying MiXCR to the 5' RACE reads. The profile shows about 670,000 distinct CDR3 sequences, under 65% of them singletons. Sequencing was done on a sample of blood. The receptors were sampled from a woman older than 75 in good health.

Ten or more counts support this clonotype. This chain connects TRBV29-1 to TRBJ2-7; D possibly corresponds to TRBD2 (5 bases). This CDR3 region has 12 residues. Germline V lookup: CDR1 SQVTM, CDR2 ANQGSEA. V shed 4 bases and J shed 2 bases, with 9 bases lying between them. Here the CDR3 DNA reads TGCAGCGTTGGAGAGACTACCTACGAGCAGTACTTC. It specifies CSVGETTYEQYF.

The chain recombines TRBV15 with TRBJ2-2, with a weak D call TRBD2 (5 bases). CDR3 length equals 17 residues. Germline V gene sequence: CDR1 LNHNV, CDR2 YYDKDF (reference sequence). V lost 0 bases to trimming and J lost 8 bases, with 19 bases between them. For the CDR3, the DNA is TGTGCCACCAGCAGAGATCGAGGGTTCTTTGTTCTTGGGGAGCTGTTTTTT. It codes for CATSRDRGFFVLGELFF.

The table lists this clonotype with a count of one. A much larger clone differs by one base, so this may be a read error. J is TRBJ2-7 and V is TRBV10-3; the match to TRBD2 covers 9 bases. Germline V CDR1 and CDR2: ENHRY, SYGVKD. V shed 11 bases and J 0 bases; nucleotides not matched to a gene: 5. The CDR3 sequence is 13 residues long. This CDR3 reads CAVGTSSSYEQYF. The CDR3 nucleotides read TGTGCCGTCGGGACTAGCTCCTCCTACGAGCAGTACTTC.

V is TRBV11-2 and J is TRBJ2-1; 14 bases map to TRBD2. The CDR3 extends over 16 amino acids. The J segment lost 4 bases and the V segment lost 4 bases, leaving 3 bases of the junction unmatched. Per germline, CDR1 SGHAT and CDR2 FQNNGV. The CDR3 spells CASSSRTSGRYNEQFF. CDR3 DNA sequence: TGTGCCAGCAGCTCGAGGACTAGCGGGAGGTACAATGAGCAGTTCTTC.

This clonotype was detected many times. DNA for the CDR3: TGTGCCATCAGTGACCGAGGGAGGGGGCAGGGTCAGCCCCAGCATTTT. It yields the protein CAISDRGRGQGQPQHF. This sequence joins TRBV10-3 and TRBJ1-5; 7 positions agree with TRBD1. Germline lookup yields CDR1 ENHRY and CDR2 SYGVKD. The V segment lost 3 bases and the J segment 6 bases; nucleotides outside the gene matches: 11. This CDR3 is built from 16 residues.

This clonotype has only a few counts. The chain links TRBV5-6 to TRBJ2-3; 8 bases agree with TRBD2. J gave up 4 bases and V 4 bases, and 2 bases lay outside the gene matches. CDR1 and CDR2 from the germline V gene are SGHDT and YYEEEE. This CDR3 is built from 13 residues. The CDR3 region has the DNA TGTGCCAGCAGCCGGGGGGGTCCAGATACGCAGTATTTT. Protein: CASSRGGPDTQYF.

This clonotype was found a few times. The chain joins TRBV12-3 or TRBV12-4 to TRBJ2-7; D perhaps matches TRBD1 (6 bases). Trimming removed 5 bases from V and 3 bases from J, with 17 bases in between. CDR3 length: 15 residues. In DNA, the CDR3 is TGTGCCAGCAGTCCCCAGGGGAGCGGAGTCTACGAGCAGTACTTC. Protein sequence: CASSPQGSGVYEQYF.

This clonotype was detected a few times. In nucleotides, the CDR3 is TGCGCCAGCAGTGTATCCTCCGGGACCTCCTACAATGAGCAGTTCTTC. Protein product: CASSVSSGTSYNEQFF. The chain has TRBV5-1 and TRBJ2-1, with D perhaps TRBD1 or TRBD2 (5 bases each). From germline, CDR1 is SGHRS and CDR2 YFSETQ. V lost 5 bases and J lost 0, with 15 bases in between. The CDR3 extends over 16 amino acids.

The chain carries TRBV9 and TRBJ2-5; D unclear. TRBJ2-7 explains the end of the DNA better; the J call may be wrong. The CDR3 spans 15 residues. CDR1 is SGDLS, CDR2 YYNGEE, per germline. The CDR3 spells CASSVRRRSSYEQYF. CDR3 bases: TGTGCCAGCAGCGTCCGTCGAAGAAGCTCCTACGAGCAGTACTTC.

This chain links TRBV25-1 with TRBJ2-7; TRBD2 matches at 9 bases. V lost 0 bases and J lost 7; bases outside the gene matches: 7. Germline V lookup: CDR1 MGHDK, CDR2 SYGVNS. This CDR3 has 15 residues. The CDR3 DNA follows: TGTGCCAGCAGTGAATATGGGGGCGGGGGGGATGAGCAGTACTTC. Its translation: CASSEYGGGGDEQYF.

This clonotype has at least ten counts. The V and J genes are TRBV15 and TRBJ1-4, with 7 bases fitting TRBD1. This CDR3 is built from 20 residues. Germline V gene data show CDR1 as LNHNV and CDR2 as YYDKDF (reference sequence). Trimming took 0 bases from V and 0 from J; bases not matched to a gene: 13. The DNA of the CDR3 is TGTGCCACCAGCAGAGATTCTGTAGGGGGCCGAGCGACAACTAATGAAAAACTGTTTTTT. Its translation: CATSRDSVGGRATTNEKLFF. Filled out from reference TRBV15 and TRBJ1-4, the complete variable domain reads DAMVIQNPRYQVTQFGKPVTLSCSQTLNHNVMYWYQQKSSQAPKLLFHYYDKDFNNEADTPDNFQSRRPNTSFCFLDIRSPGLGDTAMYLCATSRDSVGGRATTNEKLFFGSGTQLSVL.

This clonotype has at least ten counts. The chain recombines TRBV11-2 with TRBJ2-1; 10 bases line up with TRBD2. The CDR3 totals 14 residues. Trimming at V came to 0 bases and at J to 9 bases, leaving 2 bases not matched to a gene. Germline V gene sequence: CDR1 SGHAT, CDR2 FQNNGV. CDR3 in amino acids: CASSLDPSGSEQFF. The CDR3 DNA sequence: TGTGCCAGCAGCTTAGATCCTAGCGGGAGTGAGCAGTTCTTC.

V and J are TRBV21-1 and TRBJ2-7; the table's D call, TRBD2, was not checked against the DNA. TRBV21-1 is assigned pseudogene status. This CDR3 has 18 amino acids. CDR3 residues: CASSKDLLPRGRIYEQYF. The DNA of the CDR3 is TGTGCCAGCAGCAAAGACCTCCTCCCGAGAGGGAGGATCTACGAGCAGTACTTC.

Only one count was recorded for this clonotype. A single base separates this from a much larger clone, so it may be a read error. The chain links TRBV4-2 to TRBJ2-6; a possible D gene is TRBD1 (6 bases). Germline values: CDR1 LGHNA, CDR2 YNFKEQ. The CDR3 has 19 residues. The CDR3 DNA follows: TGTGCCCGCAGCCAAGATAAATGGAAACCAGGGGCTGGGGCCAACGTCCTGACTTTC. Translated, it gives CARSQDKWKPGAGANVLTF.

With regard to this clonotype: With a much larger clone just one base away, this may be a read error. The chain recombines TRBV7-9 with TRBJ2-1; D is uncertain. TRBJ2-7 explains the end of the DNA better; the J call may be wrong. Per the germline V gene, CDR1 is SEHNR and CDR2 is FQNEAQ (reference sequence). The CDR3 has 15 residues. This CDR3 is CASSPKGAAYNEQYF. The CDR3 DNA follows: TGTGCCAGCAGCCCAAAGGGCGCGGCCTACAATGAGCAGTACTTC.

V gene TRBV7-3 combines with J gene TRBJ2-5; tentatively, D is TRBD1 or TRBD2 (5 bases each). Germline assignment: CDR1 SGHTA and CDR2 FQGTGA. V lost 5 bases and J 5 bases, leaving 18 bases between the germline ends. The length of the CDR3 is 15 residues. CDR3 region: CASSPSGTPGETQYF. CDR3 DNA sequence: TGTGCCAGCAGCCCCTCCGGGACCCCGGGGGAGACCCAGTACTTC.

This sequence joins TRBV12-3 or TRBV12-4 and TRBJ2-3; D remains unclear. CDR3 size: 14 residues. V lost 7 bases and J lost 1, with 12 bases in between. The CDR3 DNA reads as TGTGCCAGCACTTCGACCGGCCGCACAGATACGCAGTATTTT. It yields the protein CASTSTGRTDTQYF.

This clonotype has just a few counts. The genes are TRBV15 and TRBJ2-2, with 8 bases identical to TRBD1. In germline, CDR1 is LNHNV, CDR2 YYDKDF (reference sequence). V trimming: 5 bases; J trimming: 1 base; junction bases outside the gene matches: 6. The CDR3 sequence is 16 residues long. The CDR3 nucleotides read TGTGCCACCAGCGGTCTCGGACAGGGGAACACCGGGGAGCTGTTTTTT. Encoded protein: CATSGLGQGNTGELFF.

The chain has TRBV12-3 or TRBV12-4 and TRBJ2-3, with D possibly TRBD1 on 5 matching bases. Trimming left V 6 bases short and J 5 bases short, with 9 bases between. This CDR3 is 12 amino acids long. CDR3: CASRVRGDTQYF. The CDR3 DNA is TGTGCCAGCAGGGTAAGGGGAGATACGCAGTATTTT.

The chain combines TRBV9 with TRBJ2-7, with unresolved D. CDR1 and CDR2 from the germline V gene are SGDLS and YYNGEE. There are 13 residues in the CDR3. The V gene lost 1 base and the J gene lost 2 bases, with 7 bases spanning the gap. The CDR3 protein is CASSVRPTYEQYF. The CDR3 DNA sequence: TGTGCCAGCAGCGTACGGCCTACCTACGAGCAGTACTTC.

In the case of this clonotype: Being one base from a much bigger clone, this may be a read error. V and J are TRBV20-1 and TRBJ2-7; D is perhaps TRBD2 (5 bases). V shed 7 bases and J shed 0 bases, with 13 bases lying between them. The germline V gene encodes CDR1 DFQATT and CDR2 SNEGSKA (reference sequence). This CDR3 comprises 13 residues. The CDR3: CSGGALSSYEQYF. CDR3 DNA sequence: TGCAGTGGGGGAGCACTTAGCTCCTACGAGCAGTACTTC.

Notes on this clonotype: This may stem from a read error, because a much larger clone lies one nucleotide away. The V and J genes are TRBV5-1 and TRBJ2-7; D is ambiguous. This CDR3 spans 15 amino acids. Between the trimmed V and J ends, which lost 1 base and 7 bases, there was a span of 18 bases. CDR1 and CDR2 from the germline V gene are SGHRS and YFSETQ. CDR3 DNA sequence: TGCGCCAGCAGCTTGCTGGCAGGCCCCTACAATGAGCAGTACTTC. Its translation is CASSLLAGPYNEQYF.

The rearrangement links TRBV25-1 to TRBJ2-5, with D possibly matching TRBD2 (6 bases). The DNA end lines up better with TRBJ2-7; the J call may be wrong. The CDR3 consists of 14 residues. CDR1 is MGHDK and CDR2 is SYGVNS in the germline V gene. The CDR3 bases are TGTGCCAGCAGTGAATTCCGGGGGTCGAGCGAGCAGTACTTC. Protein: CASSEFRGSSEQYF.

This clonotype showed up many times. At one of its ends the junction is not consistent with the germline gene, which may arise from a read error. The rearrangement links TRBV7-2 to TRBJ2-1; TRBD2 matches 10 bases. Germline V gene data show CDR1 as SGHTA and CDR2 as FQGNSA. The CDR3 has 14 amino acids. The CDR3: CASSLDSGRNEQFF. CDR3 sequence (DNA): TGCGCCAGCAGCTTGGATAGCGGGAGGAATGAGCAGTTCTTC.

A remark on this clonotype: Given a much more abundant clone one base away, this may be a read error. V and J are TRBV20-1 and TRBJ2-5; tentative D call: TRBD1 (6 bases). The germline V gene has CDR1 DFQATT and CDR2 SNEGSKA (reference sequence). Trimming took off 1 base at V and 11 bases at J, with 20 bases between the two ends. The CDR3 has 14 residues. The CDR3 sequence: CSARVGQGFNEQYF. The CDR3 coding sequence is TGCAGTGCTAGAGTGGGCCAGGGGTTCAATGAGCAGTACTTC.

In regard to this clonotype: At one of its ends the junction is not consistent with the germline gene, which may arise from a read error. This sequence joins TRBV4-1 and TRBJ1-2, with 11 bases that match TRBD1. There are 12 residues in the CDR3. The germline V gene encodes CDR1 MGHRA and CDR2 YSYEKL. The CDR3 sequence: CAGSHGTGGNTF. Here the CDR3 DNA reads TGCGCCGGCAGCCACGGGACAGGGGGTAACACCTTC.

The rearrangement joins TRBV28 to TRBJ2-7; 9 bases match TRBD2. After removal of 6 bases from V and 7 bases from J, the junction contained 16 bases not matched to a gene. The germline gives CDR1 MDHEN, CDR2 SYDVKM. CDR3 size: 16 residues. The CDR3 DNA is TGTGCCAGCAGCGGGATTAGCGGGGGCCACTACAATGAGCAGTACTTC. Encoded protein: CASSGISGGHYNEQYF.

As regards this clonotype: This may be a read error, as it is one base from a much larger clone. The genes are TRBV7-2 and TRBJ2-1; D is undetermined. This CDR3 is built from 15 residues. CDR1 and CDR2 from the germline V gene are SGHTA and FQGNSA. The CDR3, as DNA: TGTGCCAGCAGCTTTAATCTGAACTCCTACAATGGGCAGTTCTTC. It translates to CASSFNLNSYNGQFF.